The 13 T cell receptor beta chains below all came from one sample that was sequenced in a study of T cells in Graves' hyperthyroidism and ophthalmopathy. Using RNA transcripts as the source, TCR beta CDR3 regions were amplified. The primer set for the first-round RT-PCR of the TCR CDR3 was HTBI. TCRdb ran MiXCR on the multiplex PCR reads and lists one entry per CDR3 protein. The table has about 340,000 distinct CDR3 sequences, 21% seen once. The sequenced sample consisted of blood. These receptors were taken from a woman in her forties or fifties with Graves' hyperthyroidism.

This clonotype was detected many times. This sequence joins TRBV20-1 and TRBJ2-1; 9 bases line up with TRBD1. J was trimmed by 10 bases and V by 5 bases; bases with no gene match: 15. The CDR3 is 15 residues long. The germline CDR1 and CDR2 sequences are DFQATT and SNEGSKA (reference sequence). The CDR3 loop is CSAFSPGQGDWEQFF. The DNA for the CDR3 is TGCAGTGCTTTTTCCCCGGGACAGGGCGATTGGGAGCAGTTCTTC.

Ten or more counts support this clonotype. The V call is TRBV7-8, the J call TRBJ1-2; D uncertain. The CDR3 is 13 amino acids. From germline, CDR1 is SGHVS and CDR2 FQNEAQ. The germline V and J ends were trimmed by 8 bases and 3 bases, with 13 bases remaining between them. CDR3 DNA: TGTGCCAGCGGGTCCCTTTTGGACTATGGCTACACCTTC. Translating it yields CASGSLLDYGYTF.

Many counts were recorded for this clonotype. V usage is TRBV7-9 and J usage is TRBJ2-3; tentatively, D is TRBD2 (6 bases). The CDR3 length is 14 residues. Trimming took 5 bases from V and 5 from J, leaving 14 bases between them. CDR1 and CDR2 (germline): SEHNR, FQNEAQ (reference sequence). This chain's CDR3 is CASSPLGGGDTQYF. The CDR3 coding sequence is TGTGCCAGCAGCCCACTCGGGGGTGGAGATACGCAGTATTTT.

The chain carries TRBV5-4 and TRBJ2-7; TRBD2 agrees at 11 bases. The CDR3 has 17 amino acids. Germline V gene data show CDR1 as SGHNT and CDR2 as YYREEE (reference sequence). Germline trimming cut 2 bases from V and 0 bases from J; bases unmatched to any gene: 7. CDR3 sequence: CASSLSSGGSPSYEQYF. CDR3 DNA: TGTGCCAGCAGCTTATCTAGCGGGGGGTCCCCCTCCTACGAGCAGTACTTC.

The V call is TRBV20-1, the J call TRBJ1-4; D gene ambiguous. The CDR3 length is 13 residues. Germline CDR1 is DFQATT and CDR2 is SNEGSKA (reference sequence). Trimming took off 3 bases at V and 8 bases at J, with 13 bases between the two ends. The CDR3 DNA reads TGCAGTGCTAGTTTGGTGCTTTCCGAAAAACTGTTTTTT. It specifies CSASLVLSEKLFF.

The chain uses TRBV29-1 and TRBJ2-3; 8 bases agree with TRBD1. In germline, CDR1 is SQVTM, CDR2 ANQGSEA. J lost 4 bases, V lost 3 bases, and 15 bases had no gene match. The CDR3 consists of 17 residues. CDR3 sequence (DNA): TGCAGCGTTGATAAGTTCTGGGAGACAGGGGTCGCAGATACGCAGTATTTT. Its translation is CSVDKFWETGVADTQYF.

Comments on this clonotype: A much larger clone differs from this one at a single base, so this may be a read error. The chain uses TRBV12-3 or TRBV12-4 and TRBJ1-2; 12 nucleotides line up with TRBD1. The CDR3 totals 15 residues. Unmatched junction bases numbered 8, after V lost 5 bases and J lost 7 bases. CDR3 in amino acids: CASSTGTGGVFGYTF. The CDR3 bases are TGTGCCAGCAGTACCGGGACAGGGGGCGTTTTTGGCTACACCTTC.

V and J are TRBV5-1 and TRBJ2-2; 7 bases map to TRBD1. Trimming took 4 bases from V and 6 from J; bases not matched to a gene: 9. Germline assignment: CDR1 SGHRS and CDR2 YFSETQ. CDR3 length: 15 residues. The CDR3 spells CASSLGGAWAGELFF. CDR3 bases: TGCGCCAGCAGCCTAGGGGGCGCGTGGGCCGGGGAGCTGTTTTTT.

This clonotype was recorded at least ten times. The rearrangement uses TRBV11-2 and TRBJ2-1; D gene unclear. Germline lookup yields CDR1 SGHAT and CDR2 FQNNGV. The CDR3 length is 11 residues. Trimming took off 3 bases at V and 9 bases at J, with 6 bases between the two ends. As DNA, the CDR3 is TGTGCCAGCAGCTTTTTGGTTGAGCAGTTCTTC. Its protein is CASSFLVEQFF.

This chain joins TRBV4-1 and TRBJ1-6, with TRBD1 matching 7 bases. The CDR3 runs 17 residues. The trim removed 4 bases at V and 0 bases at J, leaving 6 bases unmatched. The germline gives CDR1 MGHRA, CDR2 YSYEKL. The chain's CDR3 is CASSPGQESSYNSPLHF. CDR3 bases: TGCGCCAGCAGCCCCGGACAGGAGAGCTCCTATAATTCACCCCTCCACTTT.

This clonotype occurred many times. V is TRBV27 and J is TRBJ1-2; weak D call: TRBD1 (6 bases). This CDR3 spans 14 amino acids. V dropped 7 bases and J dropped 4 bases, with 16 bases sitting between them. Germline V gene data show CDR1 as MNHEY and CDR2 as SMNVEV (reference sequence). CDR3 sequence (DNA): TGTGCCAGCAAGAGAGGACAGACCGCCTATGGCTACACCTTC. This translates into CASKRGQTAYGYTF.

This clonotype was observed many times. The chain links TRBV5-1 to TRBJ2-3; D may be TRBD2 (6 bases). This CDR3 comprises 15 residues. The V end was cut by 5 bases, the J end by 2 bases, with 15 bases between. Germline values: CDR1 SGHRS, CDR2 YFSETQ. CDR3 DNA: TGCGCCAGCAGAGGGTTCGGGGGTCACACAGATACGCAGTATTTT. This gives the protein CASRGFGGHTDTQYF.

This chain joins TRBV5-1 and TRBJ1-1, with 10 bases identical to TRBD1. CDR1 and CDR2 (germline): SGHRS, YFSETQ. This CDR3 region has 15 residues. V gave up 4 bases and J gave up 6 bases; unmatched junction bases: 9. CDR3 loop: CASSPGGTGDAEAFF. Written as DNA, the CDR3 is TGCGCCAGCAGCCCCGGCGGGACAGGGGATGCTGAAGCTTTCTTT.